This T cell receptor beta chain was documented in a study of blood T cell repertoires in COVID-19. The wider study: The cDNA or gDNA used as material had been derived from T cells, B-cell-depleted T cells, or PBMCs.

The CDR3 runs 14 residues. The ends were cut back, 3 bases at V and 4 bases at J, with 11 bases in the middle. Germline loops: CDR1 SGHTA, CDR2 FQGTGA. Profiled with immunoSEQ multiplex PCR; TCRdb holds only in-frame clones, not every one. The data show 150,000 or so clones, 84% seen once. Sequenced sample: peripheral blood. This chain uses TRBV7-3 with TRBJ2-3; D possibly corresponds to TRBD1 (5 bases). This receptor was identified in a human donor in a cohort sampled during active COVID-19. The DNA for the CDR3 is TGTGCCAGCAGCTTGGCAGGGCAGGCAGATACGCAGTATTTT. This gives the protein CASSLAGQADTQYF.